The 14 T cell receptor beta chains given below trace back to one sample, sequenced in a study of T cell responses to AZD1222 COVID-19 vaccine. Clones were read by immunoSEQ multiplex PCR, and TCRdb kept only the in-frame ones, dropping some. This sample has some 150,000 clones, with about 93% found just once. The sample in question was peripheral blood, obtained on day 0 of AZD1222 vaccination. These receptors all come from an adult in good health.

This clone occurred once. The chain joins TRBV28 to TRBJ2-7; D not certain. Germline V lookup: CDR1 MDHEN, CDR2 SYDVKM. This CDR3 region has 16 residues. Trimming shortened V by 4 bases and J by 2 bases, and 18 bases separated the two germline ends. CDR3 DNA sequence: TGTGCCAGCAGTTCGATTTTTCCTCCCGGTCCCTACGAGCAGTACTTC. Its translation is CASSSIFPPGPYEQYF.

The CDR3 sequence is CASQDANYGYTF. The CDR3 DNA follows: TGTGCCAGCCAAGATGCAAACTATGGCTACACCTTC. The rearrangement links TRBV6-6 to TRBJ1-2; D uncertain. The CDR3 sequence is 12 residues long. Between the trimmed V and J ends, which lost 8 bases and 2 bases, there was a span of 9 bases. Germline loops: CDR1 MNHNY, CDR2 SVGAGI (reference sequence).

This rearrangement joins TRBV6-5 to TRBJ2-7; 8 bases match TRBD1. The junction had 10 bases not matched to a gene; V was cut back by 10 bases and J by 2 bases. The CDR3 is made up of 14 amino acids. Germline V gene data show CDR1 as MNHEY and CDR2 as SVGAGI. The chain's CDR3 is CATSGTGLPYEQYF. DNA for the CDR3: TGTGCCACCTCCGGGACAGGACTTCCCTACGAGCAGTACTTC.

V is TRBV30 and J is TRBJ2-5; no definite D call. Trimming removed 4 bases at V and 0 bases at J, with 6 bases between. The germline CDR1 and CDR2 sequences are GTSNPN and SVGIG (reference sequence). The CDR3 sequence is 12 residues long. Here the CDR3 reads CAWTIYQETQYF. CDR3 bases: TGTGCCTGGACTATATACCAAGAGACCCAGTACTTC.

The V call is TRBV28, the J call TRBJ2-5, with TRBD1 identical over 8 bases. Germline lookup yields CDR1 MDHEN and CDR2 SYDVKM. J was trimmed by 5 bases and V by 3 bases; bases with no gene match: 5. CDR3 size: 14 residues. The CDR3 loop is CASSLAGQGETQYF. CDR3 in DNA: TGTGCCAGCAGTTTGGCTGGACAGGGTGAGACCCAGTACTTC.

This chain connects TRBV6-1 to TRBJ2-5; 9 nucleotides agree with TRBD1. V dropped 3 bases and J dropped 5; count of bases not matched to a gene: 13. The germline gives CDR1 MNHNS, CDR2 SASEGT. CDR3 length: 17 amino acids. The CDR3 DNA reads TGTGCCAGCAGTGAGGGGGTGTCCGGGACAGGGTGGGAGACCCAGTACTTC. Its protein product is CASSEGVSGTGWETQYF.

The sample holds one count of this clone. This rearrangement joins TRBV12-3 or TRBV12-4 to TRBJ1-5; D not resolved. V lost 8 bases to trimming and J lost 5 bases, with 4 bases between them. This CDR3 has 10 residues. The CDR3 DNA reads TGTGCCAGCGGGGATCAGCCCCAGCATTTT. Its translation is CASGDQPQHF.

The gene calls are TRBV6-5 and TRBJ2-7; weak D call: TRBD2 (6 bases). Trimming left V 6 bases short and J 0 bases short, with 12 bases between. In germline, CDR1 is MNHEY, CDR2 SVGAGI. CDR3 length: 14 amino acids. The CDR3 reads CASRGSGFSYEQYF. In nucleotides, the CDR3 is TGTGCCAGCAGGGGAAGCGGGTTCTCCTACGAGCAGTACTTC.

The rearrangement links TRBV6-2 or TRBV6-3 to TRBJ2-7; 7 bases are shared with TRBD2. The length of the CDR3 is 15 residues. J gave up 4 bases and V 2 bases, and 8 bases lay outside the gene matches. Germline CDR1 MNHEY, CDR2 SVGEGT. CDR3 bases: TGTGCCAGCAGTTACCTAGCGGACTGGACGTACGAGCAGTACTTC. Its protein is CASSYLADWTYEQYF.

This rearrangement joins TRBV6-2 or TRBV6-3 to TRBJ2-7; 9 bases map to TRBD1. With V trimmed by 4 bases and J by 7 bases, 8 bases remained unmatched. The CDR3 runs to 14 residues. CDR1 is MNHEY and CDR2 is SVGEGT in the germline V gene. The CDR3 bases are TGTGCCAGCAGTTCCCTCGACAGGGGGGAAGAGCAGTACTTC. This sequence encodes CASSSLDRGEEQYF.

V gene TRBV5-1 combines with J gene TRBJ1-2; TRBD1 might be the D (5 bases). CDR3 length equals 16 residues. The V gene lost 6 bases and the J gene lost 1 base, with 19 bases spanning the gap. Looked up from germline, CDR1 is SGHRS and CDR2 is YFSETQ. The CDR3 here is CASTIGDSRFNYGYTF. CDR3 nucleotides: TGCGCCAGCACCATAGGAGACAGTAGATTTAACTATGGCTACACCTTC.

This chain links TRBV28 with TRBJ2-5; D might be TRBD1 (6 bases). This CDR3 spans 13 amino acids. Trimming stripped 6 bases from V and 5 bases from J, with 13 bases between. CDR1 and CDR2 (germline): MDHEN, SYDVKM. In DNA form, the CDR3 reads TGTGCCAGCAGCCTACAGGGCTGGGAGACCCAGTACTTC. Protein sequence: CASSLQGWETQYF.

The V gene is TRBV5-6, the J gene TRBJ1-2; 12 nucleotides align to TRBD1. CDR1 SGHDT and CDR2 YYEEEE come from the germline V gene. The CDR3 loop spans 16 amino acids. V shed 0 bases and J 7 bases; nucleotides not matched to a gene: 7. The CDR3 is CASSLAGQGAMVGYTF. CDR3 in DNA: TGTGCCAGCAGCTTGGCGGGACAGGGGGCCATGGTTGGCTACACCTTC.

V gene TRBV4-1 combines with J gene TRBJ2-6; 8 bases agree with TRBD1. Trimming at V came to 5 bases and at J to 1 base, leaving 4 bases not matched to a gene. This CDR3 is 16 amino acids long. CDR1 and CDR2 from the germline V gene are MGHRA and YSYEKL. CDR3 sequence reads: CASSLGTGSGANVLTF. The CDR3 DNA is TGCGCCAGCAGCTTAGGGACAGGATCTGGGGCCAACGTCCTGACTTTC.